This entry lists 3 T cell receptor beta chains sequenced from one sample in a study of T-cell reconstitution after alpha-beta-depleted transplantation in children. Unique molecular identifiers were built into the TCRbeta library. One entry per CDR3 protein, called by TCRdb with MiXCR from the PCR reads. There are about 600,000 distinct CDR3 sequences in the sample; over 10% occur only once, and around 2.2% lies in the top ten. The sequences come from PBMCs, mostly from graft donor cells, collected 360 days after TCRalphabeta/CD19-depleted stem cell transplant. The source is a male patient aged 10 to 17 who had a stem cell transplant for acute myeloid leukemia, so the T cells may come from the graft donor.

This clonotype has a count of ten or more. The chain's CDR3 is CAVRPADTGELFF. The CDR3 region has the DNA TGTGCCGTCCGCCCGGCAGACACCGGGGAGCTGTTTTTT. The chain combines TRBV10-3 with TRBJ2-2; the D is unclear. Germline CDR1 and CDR2: ENHRY and SYGVKD. Trimming took off 11 bases at V and 3 bases at J, with 13 bases between the two ends. CDR3 length: 13 amino acids.

V and J are TRBV9 and TRBJ1-1, with D unclear. Per the germline V gene, CDR1 is SGDLS and CDR2 is YYNGEE. The ends were cut back, 0 bases at V and 7 bases at J, with 10 bases in the middle. The CDR3 consists of 13 residues. The CDR3 loop is CASSVVGKGEAFF. The CDR3 DNA is TGTGCCAGCAGCGTAGTGGGGAAGGGTGAAGCTTTCTTT.

The CDR3 bases are TGCAGCGTTGAAATAGTCGAGACCCAGTACTTC. This sequence encodes CSVEIVETQYF. The V gene is TRBV29-1, the J gene TRBJ2-5; no clear D. The germline CDR1 and CDR2 sequences are SQVTM and ANQGSEA. The CDR3 is 11 amino acids. V gave up 2 bases and J gave up 5 bases, with 6 bases separating them.